This is a list of T cell receptor beta chains from one sample in a study of blood T cell repertoires in COVID-19. The data were produced by immunoSEQ multiplex PCR, yet TCRdb's version contains in-frame clones alone and is incomplete. The sample shows 30,000 to 40,000 clones, 85% of them seen only once. Material for sequencing was peripheral blood. All receptors derive from a man aged 60 to 75 with active or convalescent COVID-19. CDR3s include the opening cysteine and the closing phenylalanine or tryptophan. D genes are given only for firm matches. A row's size may be missing; if present it is once, few, many or a size class.

size,D,V,J,CDR3,DNA
once,.,TRBV5-5,TRBJ1-5,CASSLRTEQPQHF,TGTGCCAGCAGCTTGAGGACAGAGCAGCCCCAGCATTTT
.,TRBD1,TRBV29-1,TRBJ2-2,CSVRQGAMNTGELFF,TGCAGCGTTCGACAGGGGGCGATGAACACCGGGGAGCTGTTTTTT
.,TRBD1,TRBV3-1/TRBV3-2,TRBJ1-2,CASSQGTGGNYGYTF,TGTGCCAGCAGCCAAGGAACAGGGGGTAACTATGGCTACACCTTC
.,.,TRBV7-2,TRBJ1-2,CASSSGLWNGYTF,TGTGCCAGCAGCTCGGGACTGTGGAATGGCTACACCTTC
.,.,TRBV6-5,TRBJ2-2,CASRSKRYQAGELFF,TGTGCCAGCAGGTCCAAAAGGTATCAGGCCGGGGAGCTGTTTTTT
.,TRBD2,TRBV10-2,TRBJ2-3,CASGTSGISDTQYF,TGCGCCAGCGGGACTAGCGGGATCTCAGATACGCAGTATTTT
.,.,TRBV11-3,TRBJ1-6,CASSLDATGSPLHF,TGTGCCAGCAGCTTAGATGCCACCGGTTCACCCCTCCACTTT
.,.,TRBV12-3/TRBV12-4,TRBJ2-1,CASTHRGEQFF,TGTGCCAGCACCCACCGGGGGGAGCAGTTCTTC
.,TRBD2,TRBV7-2,TRBJ2-5,CASSLAAGGTKTQYF,TGTGCCAGCAGTCTAGCTGCGGGAGGTACAAAGACCCAGTACTTC
.,.,TRBV19,TRBJ2-6,CASSISRAGANVLTF,TGTGCCAGTAGTATTAGCAGGGCTGGGGCCAACGTCCTGACTTTC
.,.,TRBV9,TRBJ2-2,CASSSRSGLPSTGELFF,TGTGCCAGCAGCTCCCGCAGTGGCCTGCCATCGACCGGGGAGCTGTTTTTT
.,TRBD2,TRBV27,TRBJ2-5,CASSRTSGSIRQTQYF,TGTGCCAGCAGTCGCACTAGCGGGAGTATTCGCCAGACCCAGTACTTC
.,TRBD2,TRBV5-1,TRBJ2-1,CASSLVASGRFNEQFF,TGCGCCAGCAGCTTGGTTGCTAGCGGGAGGTTCAATGAGCAGTTCTTC
once,.,TRBV24-1,TRBJ1-2,CATSAGHGYTF,TGTGCCACCAGTGCGGGTCACGGCTACACCTTC